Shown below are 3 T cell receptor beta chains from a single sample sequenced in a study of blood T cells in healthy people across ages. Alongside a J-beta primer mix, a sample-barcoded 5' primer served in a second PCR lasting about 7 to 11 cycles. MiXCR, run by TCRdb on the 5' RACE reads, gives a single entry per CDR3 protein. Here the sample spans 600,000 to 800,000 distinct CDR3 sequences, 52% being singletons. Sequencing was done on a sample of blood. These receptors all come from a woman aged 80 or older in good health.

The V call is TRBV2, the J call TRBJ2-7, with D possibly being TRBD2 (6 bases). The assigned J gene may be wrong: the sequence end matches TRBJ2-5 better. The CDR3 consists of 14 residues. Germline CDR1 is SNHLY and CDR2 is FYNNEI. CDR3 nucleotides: TGTGCCAGCAGTGTTACGGGAGCTGCTGAGACCCAGTACTTC. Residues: CASSVTGAAETQYF.

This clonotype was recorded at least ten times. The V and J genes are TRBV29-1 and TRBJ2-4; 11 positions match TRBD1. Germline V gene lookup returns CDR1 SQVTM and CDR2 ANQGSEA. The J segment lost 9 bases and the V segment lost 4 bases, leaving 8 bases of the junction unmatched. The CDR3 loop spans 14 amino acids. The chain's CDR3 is CSVGGQGGMGIQYF. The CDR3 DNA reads TGCAGCGTTGGGGGACAGGGGGGAATGGGCATTCAGTACTTC.

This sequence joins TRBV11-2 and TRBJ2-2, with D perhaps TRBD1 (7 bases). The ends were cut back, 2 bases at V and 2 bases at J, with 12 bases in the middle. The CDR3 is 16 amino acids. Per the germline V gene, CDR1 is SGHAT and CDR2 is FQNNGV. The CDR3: CASSLRGRGNTGELFF. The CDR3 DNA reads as TGTGCCAGCAGCTTAAGGGGGCGGGGTAACACCGGGGAGCTGTTTTTT.